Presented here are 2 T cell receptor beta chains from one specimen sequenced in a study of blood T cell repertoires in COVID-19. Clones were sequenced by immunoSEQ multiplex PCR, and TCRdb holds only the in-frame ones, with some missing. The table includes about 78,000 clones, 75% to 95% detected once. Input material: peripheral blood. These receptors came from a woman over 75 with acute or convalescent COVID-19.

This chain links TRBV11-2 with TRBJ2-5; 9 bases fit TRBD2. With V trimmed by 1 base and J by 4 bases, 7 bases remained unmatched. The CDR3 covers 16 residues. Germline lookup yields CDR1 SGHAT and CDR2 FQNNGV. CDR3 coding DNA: TGTGCCAGCAGCTTAGCTACTGGGACTAGCTTAGAGACCCAGTACTTC. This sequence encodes CASSLATGTSLETQYF.

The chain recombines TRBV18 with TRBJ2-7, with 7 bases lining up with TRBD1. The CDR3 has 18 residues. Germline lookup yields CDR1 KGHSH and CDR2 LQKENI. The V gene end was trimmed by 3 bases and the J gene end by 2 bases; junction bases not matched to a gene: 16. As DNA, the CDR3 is TGTGCCAGCTCACCGAGAACAACAGGGGCCCGGCGTCCCTACGAGCAGTACTTC. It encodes CASSPRTTGARRPYEQYF.